This is a list of T cell receptor beta chains from one sample in a study of cytomegalovirus exposure and HLA in healthy donors. Measured with immunoSEQ multiplex PCR; TCRdb has only the in-frame clones, and not every one. The sample has some 140,000 clones, over 75% seen once; the top ten hold around 5.6%. The sequenced sample consisted of PBMCs. The receptors were sampled from a woman in her thirties or forties in good health and CMV-seropositive. CDR3s include the opening cysteine and the closing phenylalanine or tryptophan. The D gene is left open where the match is weak. A row's size may be missing; if present it is once, few, many or a size class.

CDR3 length,clone size,D gene,J gene,V gene,CDR3 protein,CDR3 DNA
12,.,.,TRBJ2-7,TRBV14,CASSRPRGEQYF,TGTGCCAGCAGCCGGCCCCGGGGGGAGCAGTACTTC
16,.,TRBD2,TRBJ2-3,TRBV7-3,CASSFRGRAGGDTQYF,TGTGCCAGCAGCTTCCGCGGGAGGGCCGGGGGAGATACGCAGTATTTT
13,once,.,TRBJ2-1,TRBV6-5,CASSTNSYNEQFF,TGTGCCAGCAGTACAAACAGTTACAATGAGCAGTTCTTC
14,.,.,TRBJ1-1,TRBV4-1,CASSQGRDLVEAFF,TGCGCCAGCAGCCAAGGCCGCGATTTGGTTGAAGCTTTCTTT
13,.,.,TRBJ2-7,TRBV6-5,CASSSSRVNEQYF,TGTGCCAGCAGTTCGAGCAGGGTCAACGAGCAGTACTTC
15,.,.,TRBJ2-7,TRBV28,CASSLTGRPINEQYF,TGTGCCAGCAGTTTGACAGGGAGGCCGATCAACGAGCAGTACTTC
18,.,TRBD2,TRBJ2-6,TRBV7-8,CASSYPLAGAAGANVLTF,TGTGCCAGCAGCTACCCACTAGCGGGAGCGGCTGGGGCCAACGTCCTGACTTTC
16,medium-sized,.,TRBJ2-7,TRBV4-1,CASREGGGLSSYEQYF,TGCGCCAGCAGGGAAGGCGGCGGCCTAAGCTCCTACGAGCAGTACTTC
13,few,.,TRBJ1-1,TRBV6-6,CASSQYQDTEAFF,TGTGCCAGCAGTCAGTATCAGGACACTGAAGCTTTCTTT
14,.,TRBD2,TRBJ2-5,TRBV7-8,CASSLAETQETQYF,TGTGCCAGCAGCCTAGCGGAGACCCAAGAGACCCAGTACTTC
14,.,TRBD1,TRBJ2-1,TRBV29-1,CSVVQGRTSNEQFF,TGCAGCGTTGTACAGGGGCGGACTTCCAATGAGCAGTTCTTC
15,.,TRBD1,TRBJ2-7,TRBV7-2,CASSLVRTGGYEQYF,TGTGCCAGCAGCTTAGTGAGGACAGGGGGTTACGAGCAGTACTTC
14,.,.,TRBJ2-2,TRBV5-4,CASSLQGETGELFF,TGTGCCAGCAGCTTACAGGGTGAAACCGGGGAGCTGTTTTTT
15,.,.,TRBJ1-5,TRBV5-1,CASSLDSSSNQPQHF,TGCGCCAGCAGCTTGGACAGTTCAAGCAATCAGCCCCAGCATTTT
13,.,.,TRBJ1-1,TRBV19,CASHRGGDTEAFF,TGTGCCAGCCACCGTGGGGGGGACACTGAAGCTTTCTTT
16,.,TRBD2,TRBJ2-3,TRBV10-1,CASSPGLAGGQDTQYF,TGCGCCAGCAGCCCCGGACTAGCGGGAGGGCAAGATACGCAGTATTTT
16,.,.,TRBJ2-1,TRBV7-2,CASRDRRQGKYNEQFF,TGTGCCAGCAGAGATCGAAGGCAGGGGAAATACAATGAGCAGTTCTTC
12,.,.,TRBJ1-1,TRBV2,CASSKQGFEAFF,TGTGCCAGCAGTAAACAGGGATTTGAAGCTTTCTTT
16,once,TRBD2,TRBJ2-3,TRBV5-1,CASSFTSGRRTDTQYF,TGCGCCAGCAGCTTCACTAGCGGGAGGAGAACAGATACGCAGTATTTT
15,.,TRBD1,TRBJ2-3,TRBV11-2,CASSQGQTSTDTQYF,TGTGCCAGCAGCCAGGGACAGACTAGCACAGATACGCAGTATTTT
15,.,TRBD1,TRBJ1-5,TRBV2,CASSGGTGGGQPQHF,TGTGCCAGCAGTGGAGGGACAGGGGGCGGTCAGCCCCAGCATTTT
14,.,.,TRBJ1-1,TRBV27,CASSLQGRNTEAFF,TGTGCCAGCAGTTTGCAGGGCCGAAACACTGAAGCTTTCTTT
14,.,.,TRBJ2-7,TRBV6-5,CASSYTGSSYEQYF,TGTGCCAGCAGTTACACCGGGAGCTCCTACGAGCAGTACTTC
15,.,TRBD2,TRBJ2-7,TRBV7-9,CASSAPPSGGYEQYF,TGTGCCAGCAGCGCCCCCCCTAGCGGGGGCTACGAGCAGTACTTC
15,.,TRBD2,TRBJ2-2,TRBV2,CASRSGRGGTGELFF,TGTGCCAGCAGATCCGGTCGCGGGGGCACCGGGGAGCTGTTTTTT
13,.,TRBD1,TRBJ2-7,TRBV6-1,CASSVGQAFEQYF,TGTGCCAGCAGTGTGGGACAGGCTTTTGAGCAGTACTTC
13,.,.,TRBJ1-1,TRBV11-1,CASSLGGVTEAFF,TGTGCCAGCAGCTTAGGGGGGGTCACTGAAGCTTTCTTT
14,.,.,TRBJ1-1,TRBV7-9,CASSPSGSNTEAFF,TGTGCCAGCAGCCCTAGTGGGTCGAACACTGAAGCTTTCTTT
18,.,TRBD2,TRBJ2-7,TRBV27,CASSLSASGRRASGEQYF,TGTGCCAGCAGTTTATCGGCTAGCGGGAGGCGGGCGAGTGGAGAGCAGTACTTC
13,.,TRBD1,TRBJ1-1,TRBV19,CASSTGQGNEAFF,TGTGCCAGTAGTACTGGACAGGGGAATGAAGCTTTCTTT
15,.,TRBD2,TRBJ2-5,TRBV15,CATSAAGGRKETQYF,TGTGCCACCAGCGCAGCGGGAGGGCGGAAAGAGACCCAGTACTTC
14,.,.,TRBJ1-1,TRBV15,CATQPQGMNTEAFF,TGTGCCACTCAACCACAGGGCATGAACACTGAAGCTTTCTTT
15,many,TRBD1,TRBJ2-2,TRBV5-1,CASSSGTGVTGELFF,TGCGCCAGCAGTTCCGGGACAGGGGTTACCGGGGAGCTGTTTTTT
16,.,TRBD2,TRBJ2-1,TRBV7-8,CASSPIAGAMYNEQFF,TGTGCCAGCAGCCCCATAGCGGGAGCAATGTACAATGAGCAGTTCTTC
16,.,.,TRBJ1-1,TRBV25-1,CASSERSYRANTEAFF,TGTGCCAGCAGTGAAAGGAGTTACAGGGCGAACACTGAAGCTTTCTTT
14,.,TRBD2,TRBJ2-7,TRBV19,CASKLAGQTYEQYF,TGTGCCAGCAAACTAGCGGGACAAACCTACGAGCAGTACTTC
14,once,.,TRBJ1-5,TRBV11-2,CASSLAGVGQPQHF,TGTGCCAGCAGCTTAGCGGGGGTAGGTCAGCCCCAGCATTTT
14,.,.,TRBJ1-1,TRBV7-3,CASSLGGRNTEAFF,TGTGCCAGCAGCTTAGGGGGGAGAAACACTGAAGCTTTCTTT
15,.,TRBD2,TRBJ2-3,TRBV9,CASSSSGVNTDTQYF,TGTGCCAGCAGCTCTAGCGGGGTAAACACAGATACGCAGTATTTT
16,.,.,TRBJ2-7,TRBV2,CASKGGVLGSPDEQYF,TGTGCCAGCAAAGGAGGAGTTTTGGGAAGTCCGGACGAGCAGTACTTC
15,.,TRBD1,TRBJ1-5,TRBV19,CASSLKLTGNQPQHF,TGTGCCAGTAGTCTGAAACTGACAGGGAATCAGCCCCAGCATTTT
15,once,TRBD1,TRBJ1-1,TRBV5-4,CASSKRGQGDTEAFF,TGTGCCAGCTCAAAAAGAGGACAGGGCGACACTGAAGCTTTCTTT